The 3 T cell receptor beta chains listed next were all sequenced from one sample in a study of blood T cells in healthy people across ages. It was with a sample-barcoded 5' primer and a J-beta primer mix that a second PCR of about 6 to 12 cycles was run. TCRdb reanalysed the 5' RACE reads using MiXCR and keeps one entry per CDR3 protein. Of about 1 million distinct CDR3 sequences listed, more than 40% are singletons. The sample comprised blood. The receptors here all came from an older woman in good health.

The V and J genes are TRBV12-3 or TRBV12-4 and TRBJ2-1; D unclear. The CDR3 covers 13 residues. V lost 5 bases and J 9 bases, leaving 14 bases between the germline ends. The CDR3 spells CASSITRRSEQFF. The CDR3 DNA reads TGTGCCAGCAGTATTACCCGCCGGAGTGAGCAGTTCTTC.

The chain is built from TRBV20-1 and TRBJ1-2; 10 bases agree with TRBD1. The CDR3 is made up of 17 amino acids. Germline CDR1 is DFQATT and CDR2 is SNEGSKA (reference sequence). Unmatched junction bases numbered 14, after V lost 1 base and J lost 6 bases. Here the CDR3 DNA reads TGCAGTGCTAGAGTTGCGGGCTTCAGGACAGGGGGGAATGGCTACACCTTC. This gives the protein CSARVAGFRTGGNGYTF.

This clonotype turned up a few times. V and J are TRBV7-2 and TRBJ1-6, with D maybe TRBD1 (6 bases). V lost 1 base, J lost 5 bases, and 9 bases lay in between. The CDR3 is made up of 15 amino acids. Germline CDR1 reads SGHTA; CDR2 reads FQGNSA. In nucleotides, the CDR3 is TGTGCCAGCAGCTTAGTCAGGGGAAATAATTCACCCCTCCACTTT. This gives the protein CASSLVRGNNSPLHF.